Included here is one T cell receptor (beta chain) sequence, with context. This CDR3 comprises 15 residues. Trimming took 1 base from V and 10 from J; bases not matched to a gene: 7. Germline CDR1 and CDR2: SGHVS and FNYEAQ. This specimen belongs to a study of OX40 agonist ivuxolimab in advanced cancers. Study at large: Checkpoint inhibitors had been given previously to roughly 36% of patients.

Sequencing used immunoSEQ multiplex PCR; TCRdb keeps in-frame clones, though not all of them. In the table there are around 80,000 clones, around 84% of which are singletons. The V gene is TRBV7-6, the J gene TRBJ2-1; TRBD2 aligns across 10 bases. The sequenced sample was CD4+ or CD8+ T cells sorted from blood, obtained in a trial of the OX40 agonist ivuxolimab. This TCR derives from an adult with an advanced solid tumor such as melanoma, head and neck, liver or kidney cancer. The CDR3 sequence: CASSLEASGGREQFF. DNA of the CDR3: TGTGCCAGCAGCTTAGAGGCTAGCGGGGGACGGGAGCAGTTCTTC.